This TCR beta chain was retrieved from a study of blood T cell repertoires in COVID-19. Produced via immunoSEQ multiplex PCR; TCRdb's table is partial and in-frame only. Found here are approximately 280,000 clones, around 85% of them singletons; the top ten hold 2.5% to 3%. This TCR was sampled from a woman aged 50 to 60 who had recovered from COVID-19. The sequenced sample consisted of PBMCs or T cells enriched from blood (not recorded which).

CDR3 loop: CASSSPAVEGTNEKLFF. The CDR3 bases are TGTGCCAGCAGCTCGCCAGCCGTCGAGGGCACTAATGAAAAACTGTTTTTT. The J gene is TRBJ1-4, the V gene TRBV7-9; no reliable D call. The length of the CDR3 is 17 residues. V shed 4 bases and J shed 2 bases, with 17 bases lying between them. Germline loops: CDR1 SEHNR, CDR2 FQNEAQ (reference sequence). Supplemented by reference TRBV7-9 and TRBJ1-4, the full variable domain reads DTGVSQNPRHKITKRGQNVTFRCDPISEHNRLYWYRQTLGQGPEFLTYFQNEAQLEKSRLLSDRFSAERPKGSFSTLEIQRTEQGDSAMYLCASSSPAVEGTNEKLFFGSGTQLSVL.